This is a list of T cell receptor beta chains from one sample in a study of blood T cell repertoires in COVID-19. Only in-frame clones appear in the TCRdb table, and some are missing; sequencing was by immunoSEQ multiplex PCR. The table shows 200,000 to 250,000 clones, with about 81% occurring only once. Material for sequencing was peripheral blood. These receptors were obtained from a woman older than 75 with COVID-19, enrolled during active disease. CDR3s leave out the opening cysteine and the closing phenylalanine or tryptophan. Size is stated for part of the rows, as once, few or many counts, or as a class when the clone is expanded.

>few|TRBV4-1|TRBJ2-2
ASSQVGSGRPTGELF
>once|TRBV5-4|TRBJ1-3
ASSVRTGNTIY
>-|TRBV3-1/TRBV3-2|TRBJ2-5
ASSQGRYWRETQY
>-|TRBV6-5|TRBJ1-2
ASSYSPAGGDYT
>-|TRBV7-9|TRBJ1-3
ASNLSDRGYSGNTIY
>-|TRBV7-3|TRBJ2-1
ASSLEVAGGGKF
>-|TRBV5-1|TRBJ1-1
ASEGGQNTEAF
>-|TRBV9|TRBJ2-3
ASSRTSGSDTQY
>-|TRBV12-3/TRBV12-4|TRBJ2-7
ASTSQGYEQY
>-|TRBV5-4|TRBJ1-1
ASSLARGNTEAF
>-|TRBV9|TRBJ2-3
ASSVGQGATDTQY
>-|TRBV4-1|TRBJ1-1
ASSQPSAGGRWAF
>-|TRBV7-8|TRBJ1-5
ASSLMGAFSNQPQH
>-|TRBV9|TRBJ2-2
ASSVRREGGELF
>-|TRBV6-2/TRBV6-3|TRBJ2-7
ASSYGVATYEQY
>-|TRBV5-4|TRBJ1-2
ASSLGDRTGYT
>-|TRBV7-9|TRBJ2-3
ASSLTGVGSTDTQY
>-|TRBV4-3|TRBJ2-7
ASSPGQGAGEQY
>-|TRBV5-4|TRBJ1-2
ASSLARGNYGYT
>-|TRBV29-1|TRBJ1-6
SVGDRGNNSPLH
>few|TRBV11-2|TRBJ2-7
ASSLASGQSYEQY
>-|TRBV6-5|TRBJ2-5
ATTGSIQETQY
>-|TRBV10-1|TRBJ2-5
ASSHPRLARLEGRVEETQY
>-|TRBV7-2|TRBJ1-2
ASSLAWGREVGYT
>-|TRBV7-3|TRBJ2-7
ASSISGTGYEQY
>-|TRBV5-1|TRBJ2-3
ASSLQRPGDTQY